One and the same sample provided the 15 T cell receptor beta chains below, sequenced in a study of blood T cell repertoires in COVID-19. Repertoires were generated with immunoSEQ multiplex PCR, while TCRdb's copy carries only in-frame clones and drops some. The data show 250,000 or so clones, with over 80% seen just once and 2% to 3% held by the top ten. Sample: PBMCs or T cells enriched from blood (not recorded which). These TCRs come from a woman in her twenties or thirties with acute COVID-19.

This chain connects TRBV5-4 to TRBJ2-3; 10 bases agree with TRBD2. CDR1 and CDR2 (germline): SGHNT, YYREEE (reference sequence). V was clipped by 4 bases and J by 5 bases; unmatched bases: 13. The CDR3 loop spans 17 amino acids. CDR3 bases: TGTGCCAGCAGCCCTCCGCCAAGCGGGGGGGCCATAGATACGCAGTATTTT. Translating it yields CASSPPPSGGAIDTQYF.

This chain uses TRBV6-6 with TRBJ2-5; weak D call: TRBD2 (5 bases). The ends were cut back, 2 bases at V and 10 bases at J, with 20 bases in the middle. In germline, CDR1 is MNHNY, CDR2 SVGAGI (reference sequence). The CDR3 runs to 15 residues. Here the CDR3 reads CASSYHRTSPVGQYF. DNA of the CDR3: TGTGCCAGCAGTTACCATCGGACTTCCCCGGTGGGCCAGTACTTC.

This rearrangement joins TRBV10-3 to TRBJ1-2; 10 nucleotides line up with TRBD1. Germline CDR1 ENHRY, CDR2 SYGVKD. The CDR3 loop spans 16 amino acids. V gave up 4 bases and J gave up 4 bases; unmatched junction bases: 9. The CDR3 sequence: CAISGPMTGGSYGYTF. As DNA, the CDR3 is TGTGCCATCAGTGGGCCGATGACAGGGGGCAGCTATGGCTACACCTTC.

The chain's CDR3 is CASSQGRLATNEKLFF. The CDR3 DNA follows: TGCGCCAGCAGCCAAGGCAGACTTGCAACTAATGAAAAACTGTTTTTT. The chain has TRBV4-3 and TRBJ1-4; D is unresolved. V lost 1 base and J 0 bases, leaving 9 bases between the germline ends. The CDR3 runs to 16 residues. Germline CDR1 and CDR2: LGHNA and YSLEER.

The rearrangement joins TRBV19 to TRBJ1-4; 8 bases map to TRBD1. CDR3 length: 14 residues. In germline, CDR1 is LNHDA, CDR2 SQIVND (reference sequence). V lost 7 bases to trimming and J lost 8 bases; unmatched junction nucleotides: 9. The CDR3 DNA reads TGTGCCAGTAAACCCGGACAGGGTGGAGAAAAACTGTTTTTT. Protein sequence: CASKPGQGGEKLFF. Full variable domain (missing parts from reference TRBV19 and TRBJ1-4): DGGITQSPKYLFRKEGQNVTLSCEQNLNHDAMYWYRQDPGQGLRLIYYSQIVNDFQKGDIAEGYSVSREKKESFPLTVTSAQKNPTAFYLCASKPGQGGEKLFFGSGTQLSVL.

The J gene is TRBJ1-2, the V gene TRBV5-1, with D possibly being TRBD1 (6 bases). The CDR3 covers 13 residues. Trimming shortened V by 4 bases and J by 8 bases, and 15 bases separated the two germline ends. Germline lookup yields CDR1 SGHRS and CDR2 YFSETQ. The CDR3 region has the DNA TGCGCCAGCAGCCCTCACAGGGTGCGAGGCTACACCTTC. It encodes CASSPHRVRGYTF.

This clone was observed a handful of times. The V and J genes are TRBV29-1 and TRBJ2-7, with TRBD1 identical over 8 bases. Trimming removed 1 base from V and 5 bases from J; junction bases left unmatched: 4. CDR1 is SQVTM and CDR2 is ANQGSEA in the germline V gene. The CDR3 runs 13 residues. CDR3 loop: CSVEGTGMNEQYF. CDR3 sequence (DNA): TGCAGCGTTGAAGGGACAGGGATGAACGAGCAGTACTTC.

The V and J genes are TRBV2 and TRBJ1-6; 11 nucleotides line up with TRBD1. The CDR3 is 15 residues long. V gave up 7 bases and J gave up 6 bases; unmatched junction bases: 5. The germline V gene encodes CDR1 SNHLY and CDR2 FYNNEI. As DNA, the CDR3 is TGTGCCAGCACCATGGGGACAGGGGGTAATTCACCCCTCCACTTT. As protein: CASTMGTGGNSPLHF. The complete variable domain, with remaining parts taken from reference TRBV2 and TRBJ1-6, reads EPEVTQTPSHQVTQMGQEVILRCVPISNHLYFYWYRQILGQKVEFLVSFYNNEISEKSEIFDDQFSVERPDGSNFTLKIRSTKLEDSAMYFCASTMGTGGNSPLHFGNGTRLTVT.

This chain links TRBV10-1 with TRBJ1-5; tentative D call: TRBD1 (5 bases). Trimming left V 8 bases short and J 0 bases short, with 8 bases between. The germline V gene encodes CDR1 WNHNN and CDR2 SYGVQD (reference sequence). This CDR3 is 13 amino acids long. This CDR3 is CASSGGSNQPQHF. CDR3 nucleotides: TGCGCCAGCTCGGGGGGTAGCAATCAGCCCCAGCATTTT.

The genes are TRBV10-2 and TRBJ2-2; 8 nucleotides align to TRBD2. V dropped 7 bases and J dropped 4; count of bases not matched to a gene: 2. CDR3 length equals 13 residues. Per the germline V gene, CDR1 is WSHSY and CDR2 is SAAADI. The CDR3 coding sequence is TGCGCCAGCAAGCGGGGGAGCACCGGGGAGCTGTTTTTT. Its translation is CASKRGSTGELFF.

The chain uses TRBV19 and TRBJ2-7, with D unclear. Germline V lookup: CDR1 LNHDA, CDR2 SQIVND (reference sequence). This CDR3 spans 13 amino acids. The germline V and J ends were trimmed by 5 bases and 5 bases, with 13 bases remaining between them. The CDR3 DNA reads as TGTGCCAGTAGTCCCTCGAGGAATAACGAGCAGTACTTC. Amino acid sequence: CASSPSRNNEQYF.

The chain is built from TRBV5-1 and TRBJ2-3; 7 bases match TRBD1. Losses at the gene ends were 3 bases for V and 4 bases for J; bases not matched to a gene: 8. CDR1 is SGHRS and CDR2 is YFSETQ in the germline V gene. This CDR3 has 15 residues. The CDR3 region is CASSYLGQGADTQYF. CDR3 in DNA: TGCGCCAGCAGCTATTTGGGGCAGGGGGCAGATACGCAGTATTTT. Full variable domain (remainder filled in from reference TRBV5-1 and TRBJ2-3): KAGVTQTPRYLIKTRGQQVTLSCSPISGHRSVSWYQQTPGQGLQFLFEYFSETQRNKGNFPGRFSGRQFSNSRSEMNVSTLELGDSALYLCASSYLGQGADTQYFGPGTRLTVL.

This clone was recorded once. The chain employs TRBV19 and TRBJ2-1; 11 bases are a match to TRBD2. In germline, CDR1 is LNHDA, CDR2 SQIVND (reference sequence). The CDR3 spans 14 residues. With 9 bases clipped from V and 2 bases from J, the junction kept 3 bases outside the gene matches. The CDR3 is CASQGLAAYNEQFF. The CDR3 DNA reads TGTGCCAGCCAGGGACTAGCGGCCTACAATGAGCAGTTCTTC.

The chain links TRBV25-1 to TRBJ1-2, with unresolved D. The CDR3 extends over 15 amino acids. V lost 2 bases and J 4 bases, leaving 14 bases between the germline ends. CDR1 and CDR2 (germline): MGHDK, SYGVNS. The CDR3 bases are TGTGCCAGCAGTGAAGGAAAGGAGAGGTTCTATGGCTACACCTTC. This translates into CASSEGKERFYGYTF.

The gene calls are TRBV30 and TRBJ2-1; 7 bases are shared with TRBD1. This CDR3 is 14 amino acids long. Trimming removed 0 bases from V and 4 bases from J; junction bases left unmatched: 3. Germline CDR1 and CDR2: GTSNPN and SVGIG (reference sequence). CDR3 loop: CAWSVGTVYNEQFF. CDR3 in DNA: TGTGCCTGGAGTGTAGGGACAGTATACAATGAGCAGTTCTTC.